This TCR beta chain is from a study of T cell repertoires in cytomegalovirus infection. As for the study in general: The public TCR beta signatures pointed to both CMV infection and matching HLA type. Findings and caveats of the study: Cumulative public TCR beta family frequency identified CMV carriers with the relevant HLA.

The CDR3 is 16 amino acids. Trimming removed 4 bases from V and 3 bases from J, with 18 bases in between. The germline gives CDR1 SGHTA, CDR2 FQGNSA. In this sample, this clonotype turned up many times. Its target is not known. TCRdb used MiXCR to reprocess the reads, holding one entry per CDR3 protein. The table records about 600,000 distinct CDR3 sequences, about 24% of them present only once. This clonotype originated in a human donor in good health (CMV status not recorded). Some clones in this sample may be carry-over from other donors' samples. J is TRBJ1-1 and V is TRBV7-2, with a weak D call TRBD1 (5 bases). The sample comprised CD8+ T cells from PBMCs. Here the CDR3 reads CASSSWFRDGDTEAFF. The CDR3 region has the DNA TGTGCCAGCAGCTCATGGTTCAGGGATGGGGACACTGAAGCTTTCTTT. Complete variable domain (other parts from reference TRBV7-2 and TRBJ1-1): GAGVSQSPSNKVTEKGKDVELRCDPISGHTALYWYRQSLGQGLEFLIYFQGNSAPDKSGLPSDRFSAERTGGSVSTLTIQRTQQEDSAVYLCASSSWFRDGDTEAFFGQGTRLTVV.